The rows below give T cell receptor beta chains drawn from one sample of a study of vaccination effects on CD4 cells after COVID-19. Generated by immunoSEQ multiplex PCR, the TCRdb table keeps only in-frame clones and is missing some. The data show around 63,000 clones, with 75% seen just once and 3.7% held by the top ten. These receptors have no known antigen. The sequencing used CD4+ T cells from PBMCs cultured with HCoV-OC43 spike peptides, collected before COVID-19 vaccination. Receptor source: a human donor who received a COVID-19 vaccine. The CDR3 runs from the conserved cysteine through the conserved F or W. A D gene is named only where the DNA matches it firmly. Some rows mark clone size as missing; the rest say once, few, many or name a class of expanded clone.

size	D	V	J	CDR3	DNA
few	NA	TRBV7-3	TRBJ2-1	CASSLRVQSYNEQFF	TGTGCCAGCAGCTTACGGGTACAGTCCTACAATGAGCAGTTCTTC
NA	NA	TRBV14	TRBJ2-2	CASSPGPTGRFTGELFF	TGTGCCAGCAGCCCTGGACCGACAGGACGGTTCACCGGGGAGCTGTTTTTT
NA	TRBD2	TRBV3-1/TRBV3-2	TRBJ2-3	CASSQGILAGGPRTDTQYF	TGTGCCAGCAGCCAAGGTATACTAGCGGGGGGGCCCCGCACAGATACGCAGTATTTT
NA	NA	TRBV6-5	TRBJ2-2	CASRWGTAGELFF	TGTGCCAGCAGATGGGGGACGGCCGGGGAGCTGTTTTTT
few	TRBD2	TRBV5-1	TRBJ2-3	CASSAGLAGATDTQYF	TGCGCCAGCAGCGCGGGACTAGCGGGAGCCACAGATACGCAGTATTTT
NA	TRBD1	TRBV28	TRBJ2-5	CASGLGGQGRETQYF	TGTGCCAGCGGCCTAGGGGGACAGGGACGTGAGACCCAGTACTTC
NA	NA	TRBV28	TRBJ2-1	CASKGQSYNEQFF	TGTGCCAGCAAGGGGCAGTCTTACAATGAGCAGTTCTTC
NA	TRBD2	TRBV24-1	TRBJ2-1	CATSDPRLAEKHNEQFF	TGTGCCACCAGTGACCCGCGACTAGCAGAGAAGCACAATGAGCAGTTCTTC
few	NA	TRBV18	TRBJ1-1	CASSPFEGMKTEAFF	TGTGCCAGCTCACCATTCGAAGGGATGAAGACTGAAGCTTTCTTT
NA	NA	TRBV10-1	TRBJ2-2	CASRDGNTGELFF	TGCGCCAGCAGAGACGGGAACACCGGGGAGCTGTTTTTT
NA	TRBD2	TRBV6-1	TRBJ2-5	CASSEGGTSRETQYF	TGTGCCAGCAGTGAAGGGGGGACTAGCAGGGAGACCCAGTACTTC
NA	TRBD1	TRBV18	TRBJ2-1	CASSLYRDSSYNEQFF	TGTGCCAGCTCACTTTACCGGGACAGCTCCTACAATGAGCAGTTCTTC
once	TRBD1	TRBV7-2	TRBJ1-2	CASSNDRVNGYTF	TGTGCCAGCAGCAATGACAGGGTGAATGGCTACACCTTC
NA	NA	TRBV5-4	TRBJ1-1	CASSATGNTEAFF	TGTGCCAGCAGCGCCACAGGGAACACTGAAGCTTTCTTT
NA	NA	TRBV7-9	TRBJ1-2	CASSLEVTTGYTF	TGTGCCAGCAGCCTAGAGGTTACAACTGGCTACACCTTC
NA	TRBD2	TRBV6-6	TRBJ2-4	CASSYTGGAVNIQYF	TGTGCCAGCAGTTATACCGGGGGGGCCGTCAACATTCAGTACTTC
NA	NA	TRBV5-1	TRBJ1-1	CASSLVVDTEAFF	TGCGCCAGCAGCTTGGTAGTTGACACTGAAGCTTTCTTT
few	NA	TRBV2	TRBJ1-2	CASSELGQSNYGYTF	TGTGCCAGCAGTGAACTAGGACAGTCTAACTATGGCTACACCTTC
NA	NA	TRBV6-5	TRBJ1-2	CATTATWGGYTF	TGTGCCACCACCGCGACCTGGGGCGGCTACACCTTC
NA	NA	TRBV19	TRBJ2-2	CASIERGGANTGELFF	TGTGCCAGTATTGAGAGGGGCGGAGCGAACACCGGGGAGCTGTTTTTT
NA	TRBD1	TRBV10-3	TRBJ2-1	CAIRGTATTYNEQFF	TGTGCCATCAGGGGGACAGCGACGACCTACAATGAGCAGTTCTTC
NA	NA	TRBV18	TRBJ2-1	CASSPQGTENEQFF	TGTGCCAGCTCACCACAGGGTACTGAGAATGAGCAGTTCTTC
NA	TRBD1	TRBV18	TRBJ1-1	CASSPQGALNTEAFF	TGTGCCAGCTCACCACAGGGGGCATTGAACACTGAAGCTTTCTTT
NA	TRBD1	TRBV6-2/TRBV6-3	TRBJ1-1	CASSYKGAREAFF	TGTGCCAGCAGTTACAAGGGGGCTCGTGAAGCTTTCTTT
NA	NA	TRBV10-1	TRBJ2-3	CASSEMATDTQYF	TGCGCCAGCAGTGAGATGGCGACAGATACGCAGTATTTT
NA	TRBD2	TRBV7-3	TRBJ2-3	CASSLVGSGGAPARDTQYF	TGTGCCAGCAGCTTAGTAGGTAGCGGGGGCGCTCCGGCACGAGATACGCAGTATTTT
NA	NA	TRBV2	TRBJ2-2	CASSEGGPPNTGELFF	TGTGCCAGCAGTGAAGGAGGTCCCCCGAACACCGGGGAGCTGTTTTTT
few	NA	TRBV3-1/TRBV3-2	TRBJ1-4	CASSQGAGEEKLFF	TGTGCCAGCAGCCAAGGGGCAGGGGAGGAAAAACTGTTTTTT
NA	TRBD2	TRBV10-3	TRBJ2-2	CASQTSGGANTGELFF	TGTGCCAGCCAGACTAGCGGGGGGGCGAACACCGGGGAGCTGTTTTTT